This T cell receptor beta chain was sequenced in a study of OX40 agonist ivuxolimab in advanced cancers. About the study: In this trial design, patients received ivuxolimab intravenously at 0.01 to 10 mg/kg every 2 weeks. Patients assigned to dose escalation were diagnosed with hepatocellular carcinoma, melanoma, renal cell or head and neck cancer. Therapy given before enrollment (anti-PD-1, anti-PD-L1 or anti-CTLA-4) was allowed, and over 35% had some.

This table comes from immunoSEQ multiplex PCR, and its TCRdb copy is limited to in-frame clones, with some not included. Here the sample spans 30,000 or so clones, about 82% being singletons. Sampled blood was obtained at baseline, cycle 4 day 1, and cycle 7 day 1. Germline CDR1 is LNHNV and CDR2 is YYDKDF (reference sequence). The CDR3 is 16 residues long. The V and J ends lost 5 bases and 4 bases, in that order; junction bases with no gene match: 6. The TCR was taken from an adult with an advanced solid tumor such as melanoma, head and neck, liver or kidney cancer. The source was CD4+ or CD8+ T cells sorted from blood, collected in a trial of the OX40 agonist ivuxolimab. The chain joins TRBV15 to TRBJ1-4; TRBD1 agrees at 11 bases. CDR3 coding DNA: TGTGCCACCAGCGGGGGGACAGGGGGGTTTAATGAAAAACTGTTTTTT. This sequence encodes CATSGGTGGFNEKLFF.